This TCR beta chain came from a study of radiotherapy plus CTLA-4 blockade in lung cancer. Germline V gene lookup returns CDR1 SGHRS and CDR2 YFSETQ. CDR3 size: 16 residues. With 0 bases removed from V and 2 bases from J, the gap between germline ends came to 15 bases. Libraries were prepared by immunoSEQ multiplex PCR; TCRdb keeps only in-frame clonotypes and omits some of them. This table holds under 110,000 clones, 85% found once. Source: peripheral blood, taken from a patient treated with radiotherapy plus ipilimumab. This sequence joins TRBV5-1 and TRBJ2-7; D assignment may be TRBD1 or TRBD2 (5 bases each). The source of this sequence is a human donor with non-small cell lung cancer that progressed on radiotherapy plus ipilimumab. Some clones in this sample may be carry-over from other donors' samples. CDR3 protein: CASSLGGTGIAYEQYF. The DNA of the CDR3 is TGCGCCAGCAGCTTGGGGGGCACGGGAATAGCCTACGAGCAGTACTTC.